This T cell receptor beta chain was sequenced for a study of shared clonotypes between healthy human individuals. Study-level findings and limits: Clonotype sharing levels among donors were expected to vary with sequencing depth.

Clones were read by immunoSEQ multiplex PCR, and TCRdb kept only the in-frame ones, dropping some. The sample holds roughly 1,500,000 clones, around 98% seen once. Comment on this clone: The antigen remains undetermined.

This CDR3 is built from 12 residues. V lost 4 bases, J lost 4 bases, and 8 bases lay in between. This chain uses TRBV5-3 with TRBJ1-2; D unresolved. TRBV5-3 is noted as an ORF with a role that remains uncertain. Material for sequencing was naive CD4+ T cells sorted from blood. Subset given: CD45RA+ positively selected. The receptor's source is a man aged 30-40 years in good health. Here the CDR3 DNA reads TGTGCCAGAAGCGCCCATCCCTATGGCTACACCTTC. Translation: CARSAHPYGYTF.